These T cell receptor beta chains were read from a single sample in a study of T cell responses to AZD1222 COVID-19 vaccine. Clones were sequenced by immunoSEQ multiplex PCR, and TCRdb holds only the in-frame ones, with some missing. The data contain nearly 90,000 clones, roughly 86% of them singletons. The starting material was peripheral blood, obtained on day 0 of AZD1222 vaccination. The receptors were sampled from an adult in good health. The CDR3 runs from the conserved cysteine through the conserved F or W. A D gene is named only where the DNA matches it firmly. Clone size is given for some rows only: seen once, a few or many times, or a class if the clone is expanded.

J gene,clone size,V gene,D gene,CDR3 protein,CDR3 DNA
TRBJ1-2,-,TRBV7-3,-,CASSFYRPNYGYTF,TGTGCCAGCAGCTTCTACCGACCTAACTATGGCTACACCTTC
TRBJ2-5,-,TRBV19,TRBD1,CASSSYRGRSQETQYF,TGTGCCAGTAGTAGCTACAGGGGAAGGAGCCAAGAGACCCAGTACTTC
TRBJ2-1,-,TRBV3-1/TRBV3-2,TRBD2,CASSPFLPSGSYNEQFF,TGTGCCAGCAGCCCATTCCTACCTAGCGGCAGTTACAATGAGCAGTTCTTC
TRBJ2-7,-,TRBV18,-,CASSPRDFSYEQYF,TGTGCCAGCTCCCCAAGGGATTTCTCCTACGAGCAGTACTTC
TRBJ1-2,-,TRBV2,-,CASLPGAYYGYTF,TGTGCCAGCTTGCCCGGGGCTTACTATGGCTACACCTTC
TRBJ1-3,-,TRBV30,TRBD1,CAWAALGTVGNTIYF,TGTGCCTGGGCGGCCCTCGGGACAGTCGGAAACACCATATATTTT
TRBJ1-1,-,TRBV28,-,CASSLLSGAAEAFF,TGTGCCAGCAGTTTACTATCGGGCGCCGCCGAAGCTTTCTTT
TRBJ1-1,-,TRBV28,-,CASSLYAVGQREAFF,TGTGCCAGCAGTTTATACGCGGTGGGACAACGTGAAGCTTTCTTT
TRBJ1-2,-,TRBV28,-,CASSTGRGYTF,TGTGCCAGCAGTACAGGGCGCGGCTACACCTTC
TRBJ2-2,few,TRBV5-1,TRBD2,CASSRGTSSGTGELFF,TGCGCCAGCAGCCGAGGGACTAGCTCCGGGACCGGGGAGCTGTTTTTT
TRBJ1-1,-,TRBV27,-,CASSFPGAPLPFF,TGTGCCAGCAGTTTCCCAGGGGCCCCGTTACCTTTCTTT
TRBJ2-3,-,TRBV5-1,-,CASSLGGGRTDTQYF,TGCGCCAGCAGCTTGGGTGGAGGGCGCACAGATACGCAGTATTTT
TRBJ2-4,-,TRBV27,TRBD2,CASSLLGGVKNIQYF,TGTGCCAGCAGTCTCCTCGGGGGGGTCAAAAACATTCAGTACTTC
TRBJ2-5,-,TRBV6-2/TRBV6-3,TRBD2,CASSYPSGLAKQEGTQYF,TGTGCCAGCAGTTACCCCTCGGGACTAGCGAAACAGGAGGGGACCCAGTACTTC
TRBJ1-1,-,TRBV19,-,CASSIAEAGTEAFF,TGTGCCAGTAGTATTGCGGAAGCTGGCACTGAAGCTTTCTTT
TRBJ1-5,-,TRBV18,TRBD1,CASSPTTGDNQPQHF,TGTGCCAGCTCACCAACGACAGGGGACAATCAGCCCCAGCATTTT
TRBJ2-7,-,TRBV7-9,-,CASSFNWEQYF,TGTGCCAGCAGCTTTAACTGGGAGCAGTACTTC
TRBJ1-5,-,TRBV28,TRBD1,CASSFFLRGPDYSNQPQHF,TGTGCCAGCAGTTTTTTTCTCAGGGGGCCCGATTATAGCAATCAGCCCCAGCATTTT
TRBJ1-1,-,TRBV10-3,TRBD1,CAISAGGSDTEAFF,TGTGCCATCAGTGCAGGGGGCTCGGACACTGAAGCTTTCTTT
TRBJ2-3,-,TRBV28,TRBD1,CASSSLGTGSTDTQYF,TGTGCCAGCAGTTCGCTGGGGACAGGGAGCACAGATACGCAGTATTTT
TRBJ1-5,-,TRBV27,-,CASSEHRYQPQHF,TGTGCCAGCAGTGAGCACAGGTATCAGCCCCAGCATTTT
TRBJ2-7,-,TRBV7-6,-,CASSLGGLDYEQYF,TGTGCCAGCAGCTTAGGGGGGTTAGACTACGAGCAGTACTTC
TRBJ2-7,-,TRBV28,TRBD1,CASSSRKTGKGSYEQYF,TGTGCCAGCAGTTCCAGGAAGACAGGGAAAGGGAGCTACGAGCAGTACTTC
TRBJ1-1,once,TRBV18,TRBD1,CASSPDRVEAFF,TGTGCCAGCTCACCCGACAGGGTTGAAGCTTTCTTT
TRBJ2-3,once,TRBV24-1,TRBD2,CATSDLGLAGDTDTQYF,TGTGCCACCAGTGATCTGGGACTAGCGGGAGACACAGATACGCAGTATTTT
TRBJ2-5,few,TRBV19,-,CASATSYQETQYF,TGTGCCAGTGCGACCTCGTACCAAGAGACCCAGTACTTC
TRBJ2-7,-,TRBV2,TRBD1,CASTGGTGGREQYF,TGTGCCAGCACCGGGGGGACAGGGGGCCGAGAGCAGTACTTC
TRBJ1-1,-,TRBV2,-,CASITGRVNTEAFF,TGTGCCAGCATTACGGGACGTGTGAACACTGAAGCTTTCTTT
TRBJ2-1,-,TRBV27,-,CASSHRVDEQFF,TGTGCCAGCAGTCACAGGGTTGATGAGCAGTTCTTC
TRBJ2-2,once,TRBV11-2,TRBD2,CASSLGLAGARAGELFF,TGTGCCAGCAGCTTAGGGCTAGCGGGCGCACGGGCCGGGGAGCTGTTTTTT
TRBJ1-4,-,TRBV7-9,TRBD1,CASSLIPGQGDEKLFF,TGTGCCAGCAGCTTAATACCGGGACAGGGTGATGAAAAACTGTTTTTT
TRBJ2-3,few,TRBV5-1,-,CASSLDGRSTDTQYF,TGCGCCAGCAGCTTGGACGGGAGAAGCACAGATACGCAGTATTTT
TRBJ2-7,-,TRBV28,-,CASSLPGRWDYEQYF,TGTGCCAGCAGTCTTCCGGGACGATGGGACTACGAGCAGTACTTC
TRBJ2-5,-,TRBV5-4,-,CASSLTGVETQYF,TGTGCCAGCAGCTTGACAGGAGTAGAGACCCAGTACTTC
TRBJ2-1,once,TRBV18,TRBD2,CASSLHSGSSYNEQFF,TGTGCCAGCTCACTACATAGCGGGAGCTCCTACAATGAGCAGTTCTTC
TRBJ2-7,-,TRBV6-2/TRBV6-3,-,CASSYYYEQYF,TGTGCCAGCAGTTACTACTACGAGCAGTACTTC
TRBJ2-3,-,TRBV7-3,-,CASSFGLGTDTQYF,TGTGCCAGCAGCTTCGGACTGGGCACAGATACGCAGTATTTT
TRBJ2-3,-,TRBV29-1,TRBD2,CSVVGLAFTDTQYF,TGCAGCGTAGTAGGACTAGCCTTCACAGATACGCAGTATTTT
TRBJ2-5,once,TRBV5-6,TRBD1,CASSPSAGGQETQYF,TGTGCCAGCAGCCCCTCGGCAGGGGGCCAAGAGACCCAGTACTTC
TRBJ1-4,-,TRBV7-9,-,CASSARINEKLFF,TGTGCCAGCAGTGCCAGGATAAATGAAAAACTGTTTTTT
TRBJ2-7,-,TRBV30,-,CAWSVADYEQYF,TGTGCCTGGAGTGTGGCGGACTACGAGCAGTACTTC
TRBJ1-1,-,TRBV7-3,-,CASSLMRAGMNTEAFF,TGTGCCAGCAGCTTAATGAGGGCAGGCATGAACACTGAAGCTTTCTTT
TRBJ2-3,-,TRBV28,TRBD1,CASSLQGPLVTQYF,TGTGCCAGCAGCCTACAGGGGCCCCTGGTTACGCAGTATTTT